Presented here are 3 T cell receptor beta chains from one specimen sequenced in a study of shared clonotypes between healthy human individuals. The naive CD8 subset, CD45RO-negative cells positively selected for CCR7, excluded terminally differentiated effector memory CD45RA+ cells. Method: immunoSEQ multiplex PCR; TCRdb's copy keeps in-frame clones and lacks some. The data hold under 2,000,000 clones, with around 96% observed a single time. Material for sequencing was naive CD8+ T cells sorted from blood. These receptors were obtained from a man younger than 30 in good health.

The chain combines TRBV7-9 with TRBJ2-3, with D perhaps TRBD1 (6 bases). Deletions cut 5 bases from V and 6 bases from J, with 18 bases between. Germline loops: CDR1 SEHNR, CDR2 FQNEAQ (reference sequence). The CDR3 consists of 15 residues. This chain's CDR3 is CASSQTIGGWDTQYF. The CDR3 DNA reads as TGTGCCAGCAGCCAGACAATAGGGGGTTGGGATACGCAGTATTTT.

The sample holds a few counts of this clone. The chain has TRBV4-1 and TRBJ1-1, with TRBD1 matching 7 bases. Germline CDR1 MGHRA, CDR2 YSYEKL. The trim removed 4 bases at V and 3 bases at J, leaving 8 bases unmatched. The CDR3 consists of 15 residues. Written as DNA, the CDR3 is TGCGCCAGCAGCCCAGACAGGGAAGGGGACACTGAAGCTTTCTTT. It translates to CASSPDREGDTEAFF.

The sample holds one count of this clone. The V call is TRBV27, the J call TRBJ2-7, with 10 bases lining up with TRBD1. Germline V gene lookup returns CDR1 MNHEY and CDR2 SMNVEV (reference sequence). CDR3 length: 15 amino acids. V dropped 5 bases and J dropped 4; count of bases not matched to a gene: 8. This CDR3 reads CASSTRDRGLYEQYF. The CDR3 DNA is TGTGCCAGCAGTACACGGGACAGGGGATTATACGAGCAGTACTTC.